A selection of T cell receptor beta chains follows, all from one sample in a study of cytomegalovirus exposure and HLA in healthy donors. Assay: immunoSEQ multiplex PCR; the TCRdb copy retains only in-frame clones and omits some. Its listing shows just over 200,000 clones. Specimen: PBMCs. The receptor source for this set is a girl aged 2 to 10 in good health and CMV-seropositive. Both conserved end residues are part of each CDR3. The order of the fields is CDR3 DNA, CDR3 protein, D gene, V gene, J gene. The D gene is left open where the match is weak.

TGTGCCAGTAGTAGATCAGGGGGCAACTATGGCTACACCTTC	CASSRSGGNYGYTF	TRBD1	TRBV19	TRBJ1-2
TGTGCCAGCAGCGACGGGTTCTCCTACGAGCAGTACTTC	CASSDGFSYEQYF	-	TRBV6-5	TRBJ2-7
TGTGCCAGTAGTTCCTGGACAGGGCATTCTGGAAACACCATATATTTT	CASSSWTGHSGNTIYF	TRBD1	TRBV19	TRBJ1-3
TGTGCCATCAGTGATGCGGGAGGCATCACAGATACGCAGTATTTT	CAISDAGGITDTQYF	TRBD2	TRBV10-3	TRBJ2-3
TGTGCCAGTAGCCCCCCCGGGGAAGGAGGAAACACCATATATTTT	CASSPPGEGGNTIYF	-	TRBV19	TRBJ1-3
TGTGCCAGCAGCAGGAAAGGCGGGGGCACAGATACGCAGTATTTT	CASSRKGGGTDTQYF	-	TRBV5-4	TRBJ2-3
TGTGCCAGCAGTCCAGACAGTTATCAGCCCCAGCATTTT	CASSPDSYQPQHF	-	TRBV6-1	TRBJ1-5
TGTGCCACCAGCAGACACAGGGAAGGTTCTAATTCACCCCTCCACTTT	CATSRHREGSNSPLHF	-	TRBV15	TRBJ1-6
TGTGCCAGCGGGCGGGAGCTGGGGACAGATACGCAGTATTTT	CASGRELGTDTQYF	TRBD2	TRBV7-9	TRBJ2-3
TGCGCCAGCAGCCAGCCGGGACAGGGTGCGGAGACCCAGTACTTC	CASSQPGQGAETQYF	TRBD1	TRBV4-1	TRBJ2-5
TGTGCCAGCAGCCTCTACGACAGGTCTGTGTACGAGCAGTACTTC	CASSLYDRSVYEQYF	-	TRBV7-3	TRBJ2-7
TGCGCCAGCAGGGGTCTAGCGGGAGGAGTCGAGACCCAGTACTTC	CASRGLAGGVETQYF	TRBD2	TRBV5-1	TRBJ2-5
TGCAGCGTTGGGGGGAGGGCCTACAATGAGCAGTTCTTC	CSVGGRAYNEQFF	TRBD2	TRBV29-1	TRBJ2-1
TGTGCCAGCAGTGCGAGACTAGCGGGAGTGTCAGATACGCAGTATTTT	CASSARLAGVSDTQYF	TRBD2	TRBV6-1	TRBJ2-3
TGCGCCAGCAGCTTGGATGGCAGGGCGATTTCCTACGAGCAGTACTTC	CASSLDGRAISYEQYF	-	TRBV5-1	TRBJ2-7